This TCR beta chain emerged from a study of cytomegalovirus exposure and HLA in healthy donors. Study-wide results and limits: Approximately 17,000 TCR beta sequences were associated with HLA alleles at 0.05 false discovery rate in a later analysis.

Both 60 Vbeta primers and 13 Jbeta primers went into the PCR. Per the original methods: Per a later analysis, the number of unique TCR beta chains was about 80 million, of which 10 million to 11 million were shared. Using immunoSEQ multiplex PCR, the repertoire was profiled, and TCRdb retains in-frame clones only, with some absent. From that table come the V and J calls and clone size; the DNA was used to work out D and trimming. Of 95,000 to 150,000 clones in the sample, around 75% were seen once. The CDR3 is made up of 16 amino acids. V trimming: 5 bases; J trimming: 0 bases; junction bases outside the gene matches: 8. CDR1 and CDR2 (germline): SGDLS, YYNGEE. In regard to this clone: Its antigen is unidentified.

The chain carries TRBV9 and TRBJ2-3; 8 nucleotides align to TRBD2. The clonotype originates from a woman in her forties in good health and CMV-seropositive. Specimen: PBMCs. CDR3 coding DNA: TGTGCCAGCAGTCCCAGAGCGGGGGCTAGCACAGATACGCAGTATTTT. Translating it yields CASSPRAGASTDTQYF.